What follows are 23 T cell receptor beta chains derived from one specimen sequenced in a study of T cells in Graves' hyperthyroidism and ophthalmopathy. Amplification yielded TCR beta CDR3 regions, with RNA transcripts as the source. HTBI primers were employed in a first-round RT-PCR of the TCR CDR3. MiXCR, run by TCRdb on the multiplex PCR reads, gives a single entry per CDR3 protein. The data contain 750,000 to 950,000 distinct CDR3 sequences, 38% of them singletons. The sample taken for sequencing was blood. Source of these receptors: a man aged 18 to 29 with Graves' hyperthyroidism.

This clonotype was detected only a few times. This rearrangement joins TRBV7-3 to TRBJ2-5; D remains unclear. Per germline, CDR1 SGHTA and CDR2 FQGTGA. Trimming left V 5 bases short and J 5 bases short, with 18 bases between. The CDR3 has 15 amino acids. In DNA form, the CDR3 reads TGTGCCAGCAGCCTTACCGGGCTAGTGGGCGAGACCCAGTACTTC. Its protein is CASSLTGLVGETQYF.

A word on this clonotype: A much more abundant neighbour one base away suggests this may be a read error. The chain carries TRBV19 and TRBJ1-1, with D tentatively TRBD1 (5 bases). This CDR3 comprises 15 residues. Germline V CDR1 and CDR2: LNHDA, SQIVND (reference sequence). The CDR3 sequence: CASSIRPEEGTEACF. The CDR3 DNA follows: TGTGCCAGTAGTATACGTCCCGAGGAGGGGACTGAAGCTTGCTTT. The variable domain in full, completed from reference TRBV19 and TRBJ1-1, reads DGGITQSPKYLFRKEGQNVTLSCEQNLNHDAMYWYRQDPGQGLRLIYYSQIVNDFQKGDIAEGYSVSREKKESFPLTVTSAQKNPTAFYLCASSIRPEEGTEACFGQGTRLTVV.

This clonotype was detected once. The chain combines TRBV29-1 with TRBJ2-2; D gene ambiguous. Looked up from germline, CDR1 is SQVTM and CDR2 is ANQGSEA. CDR3 length equals 12 residues. The V end lost 4 bases, the J end lost 5 bases, and 8 bases lay between the germline ends. The CDR3 DNA sequence: TGCAGCGTTGGCCTCACGACCGGGGAGCTGTTTTTT. Translated, it gives CSVGLTTGELFF.

V gene TRBV6-1 combines with J gene TRBJ1-2; 8 positions agree with TRBD1. With V trimmed by 6 bases and J by 5 bases, 8 bases remained unmatched. The CDR3 consists of 14 residues. CDR1 is MNHNS, CDR2 SASEGT, per germline. This chain's CDR3 is CASRPDREIYGYTF. The CDR3 region has the DNA TGTGCCAGCAGACCGGACAGGGAGATTTATGGCTACACCTTC.

The rearrangement links TRBV9 to TRBJ2-2; perhaps D is TRBD1 or TRBD2 (5 bases each). Per germline, CDR1 SGDLS and CDR2 YYNGEE. V shed 5 bases and J shed 6 bases, with 20 bases lying between them. CDR3 length equals 16 residues. The CDR3 nucleotides read TGTGCCAGCAGACCACCCGGGACGTCTAGATCCGGGGAGCTGTTTTTT. Translated: CASRPPGTSRSGELFF. Full variable domain (rest looked up from reference TRBV9 and TRBJ2-2): DSGVTQTPKHLITATGQRVTLRCSPRSGDLSVYWYQQSLDQGLQFLIQYYNGEERAKGNILERFSAQQFPDLHSELNLSSLELGDSALYFCASRPPGTSRSGELFFGEGSRLTVL.

As concerns this clonotype: A read error may explain this, as a much larger clone is one base away. CDR3: CASSRSYGTEASF. CDR3 in DNA: TGTGCCAGCAGCCGCAGTTACGGCACTGAAGCTTCCTTT. The chain is built from TRBV14 and TRBJ1-1; no reliable D call. Germline CDR1 and CDR2: SGHDN and FVKESK. There are 13 residues in the CDR3.

This clonotype has a count of ten or more. CDR3 amino acids: CASSPGQNEYF. CDR3 in DNA: TGTGCCAGCAGTCCAGGACAGAACGAGTACTTC. The chain carries TRBV12-3 or TRBV12-4 and TRBJ2-5; possibly TRBD1 for D (6 bases). The V end lost 5 bases, the J end lost 12 bases, and 13 bases lay between the germline ends. The length of the CDR3 is 11 residues.

Regarding this clonotype: One end of the junction fails to match germline, which may point to a read error. The chain has TRBV10-3 and TRBJ2-5, with a weak D call TRBD1 (6 bases). This CDR3 has 13 residues. Germline V gives CDR1 ENHRY, CDR2 SYGVKD. The CDR3 reads CAISPGEQETHHF. The CDR3 DNA sequence: TGTGCCATCAGTCCAGGGGAACAAGAGACCCACCACTTC.

This clonotype came up a few times. The chain carries TRBV4-1 and TRBJ2-5, with 9 positions matching TRBD1. Germline CDR1 reads MGHRA; CDR2 reads YSYEKL. V lost 1 base and J lost 4; bases outside the gene matches: 4. The CDR3 has 15 amino acids. CDR3 amino acids: CASSQGMTGGETQYF. CDR3 in DNA: TGCGCCAGCAGCCAAGGAATGACAGGGGGAGAGACCCAGTACTTC.

For this clonotype: The junction departs from the called germline gene at one end, perhaps through a read error. The V gene is TRBV7-2, the J gene TRBJ2-7; a weak D match, TRBD1 (6 bases). Germline values: CDR1 SGHTA, CDR2 FQGNSA. This CDR3 region has 15 residues. The CDR3 region has the DNA TGTGCCAGCAGCTTTAGCCGGGACACGTTTTACGGGCAGTACTTC. Translated, it gives CASSFSRDTFYGQYF.

In regard to this clonotype: This sequence may be a read error, since a much larger clone differs from it by one base. This chain joins TRBV10-3 and TRBJ2-7; D may be TRBD2 (6 bases). Germline V gene lookup returns CDR1 ENHRY and CDR2 SYGVKD. The CDR3 spans 13 residues. CDR3 sequence (DNA): TGTGCCATCAGCCCCGGGAGCGACTACAAGCAGTACTTC. Protein product: CAISPGSDYKQYF.

This clonotype was detected ten times or more. The gene calls are TRBV19 and TRBJ1-1; TRBD1 aligns across 7 bases. With V trimmed by 6 bases and J by 1 base, 8 bases remained unmatched. The CDR3 is made up of 15 amino acids. Per the germline V gene, CDR1 is LNHDA and CDR2 is SQIVND (reference sequence). CDR3: CASSPDRATNTEAFF. The DNA for the CDR3 is TGTGCCAGTAGCCCTGACAGGGCGACGAACACTGAAGCTTTCTTT.

This chain uses TRBV25-1 with TRBJ1-5; TRBD1 agrees at 8 bases. The germline V gene has CDR1 MGHDK and CDR2 SYGVNS. The trim removed 8 bases at V and 7 bases at J, leaving 16 bases unmatched. The CDR3 has 16 residues. The CDR3, as DNA: TGTGCCAGCTCACCAACTGGACAGGGTTTCGAGCAGCCCCAGCATTTT. Encoded protein: CASSPTGQGFEQPQHF.

V gene TRBV29-1 combines with J gene TRBJ2-7, with a tentative D call TRBD2 (6 bases). The V gene lost 4 bases and the J gene lost 3 bases, with 22 bases spanning the gap. The CDR3 is 16 residues long. Germline-derived CDR1 and CDR2 are SQVTM and ANQGSEA. The CDR3 nucleotides read TGCAGCGTTGGGAGGGAAACCGACCTGTATGGCTACGAGCAGTACTTC. It is translated as CSVGRETDLYGYEQYF.

Only a few counts were recorded for this clonotype. The chain is built from TRBV6-5 and TRBJ2-7; TRBD2 matches at 7 bases. CDR1 is MNHEY and CDR2 is SVGAGI in the germline V gene. After removal of 7 bases from V and 6 bases from J, the junction contained 6 bases not matched to a gene. This CDR3 contains 12 residues. The CDR3: CASTPSGGEQYF. CDR3 nucleotide sequence: TGTGCCAGCACCCCGTCGGGGGGCGAGCAGTACTTC.

The sample holds many counts of this clonotype. One end of the junction fails to match germline, which may point to a read error. The J gene is TRBJ2-7, the V gene TRBV11-2; TRBD1 matches at 9 bases. The CDR3 loop spans 13 amino acids. In germline, CDR1 is SGHAT, CDR2 FQNNGV. The CDR3, as DNA: TGCGCCAGCAGTCGGGACAGGGTCTACGAGCAGTACTTC. This encodes CASSRDRVYEQYF.

The rearrangement links TRBV4-1 to TRBJ2-2; D gene ambiguous. The CDR3 spans 15 residues. Trimming took off 1 base at V and 0 bases at J, with 6 bases between the two ends. Germline CDR1 and CDR2: MGHRA and YSYEKL. The CDR3 spells CASSQAHSNTGELFF. In DNA form, the CDR3 reads TGCGCCAGCAGCCAAGCGCACTCGAACACCGGGGAGCTGTTTTTT.

The chain combines TRBV29-1 with TRBJ2-6; the D gene could be TRBD1 or TRBD2 (5 bases each). Trimming left V 0 bases short and J 0 bases short, with 18 bases between. The CDR3 has 19 residues. Looked up from germline, CDR1 is SQVTM and CDR2 is ANQGSEA. The CDR3 spells CSVEDQTGTASSGANVLTF. CDR3 bases: TGCAGCGTTGAAGATCAAACCGGGACGGCAAGCTCTGGGGCCAACGTCCTGACTTTC.

This clonotype was counted between two and nine times. The genes are TRBV5-1 and TRBJ1-1; D is ambiguous. Trimming shortened V by 0 bases and J by 1 base, and 10 bases separated the two germline ends. The V gene's germline CDR1 is SGHRS and CDR2 YFSETQ. This CDR3 is built from 15 residues. CDR3 amino acids: CASSLGVMENTEAFF. In nucleotides, the CDR3 is TGCGCCAGCAGCTTGGGGGTCATGGAGAACACTGAAGCTTTCTTT.

Notes on this clonotype: Given the absence of the conserved phenylalanine or tryptophan at the CDR3 end, a read error is likely. The chain links TRBV9 to TRBJ2-7, with 9 bases identical to TRBD1. The CDR3 runs 15 residues. Germline CDR1 SGDLS, CDR2 YYNGEE. With 4 bases clipped from V and 6 bases from J, the junction kept 11 bases outside the gene matches. The CDR3 is CASSQSGTGISEQYL. The CDR3 nucleotides read TGTGCCAGCAGCCAATCCGGGACAGGGATTAGCGAGCAGTACCTC.

The chain recombines TRBV10-3 with TRBJ1-5; D remains ambiguous. In germline, CDR1 is ENHRY, CDR2 SYGVKD. Trimming cost V 2 bases and J 4 bases, with 18 bases left between them. The CDR3 loop spans 17 amino acids. CDR3 DNA sequence: TGTGCCATCAGTGAGCCAACTTCCCTCTCCAATAATCAGCCCCAGCATTTT. The encoded protein is CAISEPTSLSNNQPQHF.

The rearrangement links TRBV4-2 to TRBJ2-7; perhaps TRBD1 as D (6 bases). V was pared by 4 bases and J by 2 bases, with 21 bases between. Germline-derived CDR1 and CDR2 are LGHNA and YNFKEQ. The CDR3 loop spans 17 amino acids. The CDR3 DNA sequence: TGTGCCAGCAGCCCCGTGACAGGCTTAACTCCTGCCTACGAGCAGTACTTC. Protein product: CASSPVTGLTPAYEQYF.

This clonotype has at least ten counts. This rearrangement joins TRBV20-1 to TRBJ2-5, with D tentatively TRBD1 (6 bases). The CDR3 contains 13 residues. The V gene's germline CDR1 is DFQATT and CDR2 SNEGSKA (reference sequence). The germline V and J ends were trimmed by 5 bases and 5 bases, with 15 bases remaining between them. The CDR3 spells CSASAGRGETQYF. The CDR3 DNA sequence: TGCAGTGCTTCGGCGGGTAGGGGGGAGACCCAGTACTTC.